This T cell receptor (beta chain) was identified in a study of T cell repertoires in cytomegalovirus infection. Study context: Indicated by public TCR beta signatures were CMV infection and matching HLA type.

Only a few counts were recorded for this clonotype. What it recognizes is unknown. Each CDR3 protein is one row after TCRdb ran MiXCR on the reads. The top ten clones hold under 75% of a sample with about 55,000 distinct CDR3 sequences, 20% of them seen once. This TCR was sampled from a human donor in good health (CMV status not recorded). Some clones in this sample may be carry-over from other donors' samples. Sequenced here: CD8+ T cells from cultured PBMCs, sampled from culture after CMV antigen stimulation.

The CDR3 nucleotides are TGTGCCAGCAGTTTAGCGCGACAGGGGGCGCGGCAGCCCCAGCATTTT. Translation gives CASSLARQGARQPQHF. The V gene is TRBV12-3 or TRBV12-4, the J gene TRBJ1-5, with 10 bases aligning to TRBD1. V shed 0 bases and J 7 bases; nucleotides not matched to a gene: 6. CDR3 length equals 16 residues.